This TCR beta chain appears in the sequencing data of a study of cytomegalovirus exposure and HLA in healthy donors. Amplification used 60 Vbeta primers and 13 Jbeta primers. The method was immunoSEQ multiplex PCR; TCRdb's version includes in-frame clones alone and lacks a portion of them. This table holds roughly 84,000 clones, around 82% found once. Study-level points and caveats: Sequence variants that were highly shared formed a cluster that was likely a sequencing artifact. The study designated roughly 150 TCR beta chains cytomegalovirus-associated. Researchers reportedly found TCR beta sequences accurately predicted most subjects' HLA-A and HLA-B alleles. Highest at DRB1 and lowest at HLA-C, TCR association rates differed among HLA loci in a later analysis.

Remarks on this clone: Its antigen is still unknown.

CDR3 length equals 12 residues. The germline V gene encodes CDR1 SNHLY and CDR2 FYNNEI. The V end was cut by 7 bases, the J end by 5 bases, with 11 bases between. The sample consisted of PBMCs. This TCR derives from a man between 50 and 59 years old in good health and CMV-seronegative. The J gene is TRBJ1-2, the V gene TRBV2, with no clear D. The CDR3 nucleotides are TGTGCCAGCAAGCGTGGTGGGTATGGCTACACCTTC. It translates to CASKRGGYGYTF.